This is a list of T cell receptor beta chains from one sample in a study of blood T cell repertoires in COVID-19. Using immunoSEQ multiplex PCR, the repertoire was profiled, and TCRdb retains in-frame clones only, with some absent. This sample has fewer than 250,000 clones; approximately 80% occur once, and the top ten carry 15% to 20%. Input material: peripheral blood. All receptors derive from a man aged 30 to 45 with active or convalescent COVID-19. Each CDR3 is given with its conserved first and last residue. A D gene is named only where the DNA matches it firmly. Where a row states a size, it is once, few, many or the class of an expanded clone; other rows omit it.

D	V	J	size	CDR3	DNA
-	TRBV11-2	TRBJ1-1	once	CASIRREYTEAFF	TGTGCCAGCATCCGTAGGGAGTACACTGAAGCTTTCTTT
-	TRBV20-1	TRBJ1-2	few	CSAPGDGGYTF	TGCAGTGCCCCAGGGGACGGCGGCTACACCTTC
-	TRBV18	TRBJ1-2	-	CASSPLGDYGYTF	TGTGCCAGCTCACCATTAGGAGACTATGGCTACACCTTC
TRBD1	TRBV6-2/TRBV6-3	TRBJ1-1	-	CASSYVSGGRTEAFF	TGTGCCAGCAGTTACGTTTCAGGGGGCAGGACTGAAGCTTTCTTT
-	TRBV19	TRBJ2-1	-	CASKEGSYNEQFF	TGTGCCAGTAAGGAGGGCTCCTACAATGAGCAGTTCTTC
TRBD2	TRBV11-3	TRBJ2-3	once	CASSRGGANTDTQYF	TGTGCCAGCAGCCGCGGGGGGGCCAACACAGATACGCAGTATTTT
TRBD1	TRBV5-1	TRBJ2-1	once	CASSFFGPVGGDEQFF	TGCGCCAGCAGCTTCTTCGGTCCCGTAGGGGGCGATGAGCAGTTCTTC
TRBD1	TRBV7-2	TRBJ1-5	-	CASSGDSSNQPQHF	TGTGCCAGCAGCGGGGACAGTAGCAATCAGCCCCAGCATTTT
TRBD1	TRBV7-2	TRBJ1-3	-	CASSDAGTGGNTIYF	TGTGCCAGCAGCGACGCCGGGACAGGGGGGAACACCATATATTTT
-	TRBV5-3	TRBJ1-3	-	CARMAPPRRGGTKGNTIYF	TGTGCCAGAATGGCCCCGCCTCGGCGGGGGGGGACAAAAGGAAACACCATATATTTT
-	TRBV10-1	TRBJ1-2	-	CASSEVTYNYGYTF	TGCGCCAGCAGTGAGGTCACCTATAACTATGGCTACACCTTC
TRBD1	TRBV6-5	TRBJ2-7	-	CASRRTGGNEQYF	TGTGCCAGCAGACGGACAGGGGGTAACGAGCAGTACTTC
TRBD1	TRBV28	TRBJ1-3	-	CASSGTDSGNTIYF	TGTGCCAGCAGCGGGACAGACTCTGGAAACACCATATATTTT
TRBD2	TRBV28	TRBJ2-7	few	CASSLGLAGAQYF	TGTGCCAGCAGTTTGGGACTAGCGGGAGCCCAGTACTTC
-	TRBV6-6	TRBJ1-5	-	CASRGQQRPQHF	TGTGCCAGCAGAGGCCAGCAGCGGCCCCAGCATTTT
-	TRBV27	TRBJ1-1	-	CASSVIGGLNTEAFF	TGTGCCAGCAGTGTTATCGGTGGGCTGAACACTGAAGCTTTCTTT
-	TRBV15	TRBJ2-7	-	CATSRDIREQYF	TGTGCCACCAGCAGAGATATCCGCGAGCAGTACTTC
TRBD2	TRBV3-1/TRBV3-2	TRBJ2-2	-	CASSQDIGTSGELYTGELFF	TGTGCCAGCAGCCAAGATATTGGGACTAGCGGGGAGTTATACACCGGGGAGCTGTTTTTT
-	TRBV7-9	TRBJ1-5	-	CASSLKEHQPQHF	TGTGCCAGCAGCTTGAAGGAGCATCAGCCCCAGCATTTT
TRBD2	TRBV10-3	TRBJ2-3	-	CAISVTSGSTDTQYF	TGTGCCATCAGTGTTACTAGCGGTAGCACAGATACGCAGTATTTT
-	TRBV28	TRBJ1-2	-	CASSLSRLRYTF	TGTGCCAGCAGTCTCAGCAGGCTCCGCTACACCTTC
-	TRBV6-1	TRBJ2-1	once	CASSEARGGLSYNEQFF	TGTGCCAGCAGTGAAGCGAGGGGGGGCCTCTCCTACAATGAGCAGTTCTTC
-	TRBV2	TRBJ1-3	-	CALTGEPGNTIYF	TGTGCCTTAACGGGAGAACCCGGAAACACCATATATTTT
-	TRBV19	TRBJ1-5	-	CASSRIGASLSNQPQHF	TGTGCCAGTAGTAGGATTGGGGCTTCTCTAAGCAATCAGCCCCAGCATTTT
TRBD2	TRBV11-1	TRBJ2-7	-	CASSPHPTSGRAF	TGTGCCAGCAGCCCCCACCCCACTAGCGGGAGGGCCTTC
-	TRBV7-2	TRBJ2-1	-	CASSLEVAANEQFF	TGTGCCAGCAGCTTAGAGGTAGCTGCCAATGAGCAGTTCTTC
-	TRBV25-1	TRBJ1-5	-	CASSEAGFSNQPQHF	TGTGCCAGCAGTGAAGCAGGTTTTAGCAATCAGCCCCAGCATTTT
-	TRBV11-2	TRBJ1-1	few	CASSLRVRVGAFF	TGTGCCAGCAGCTTGAGGGTTCGGGTGGGAGCTTTCTTT
TRBD1	TRBV7-9	TRBJ1-6	-	CASSLRDRGLNSPLHF	TGTGCCAGCAGCCTCAGGGACAGGGGGCTGAATTCACCCCTCCACTTT
-	TRBV6-5	TRBJ2-7	-	CANGRGSSYEQYF	TGTGCCAACGGGCGCGGGTCCTCCTACGAGCAGTACTTC
-	TRBV11-2	TRBJ1-1	-	CASSLSRNTEAFF	TGTGCCAGCAGCCTCAGTCGGAACACTGAAGCTTTCTTT
-	TRBV4-1	TRBJ1-5	-	CASSSPGGLGNQPQHF	TGCGCCAGCAGTTCCCCGGGGGGTCTTGGCAATCAGCCCCAGCATTTT
-	TRBV2	TRBJ2-7	-	CASSARQEEQYF	TGTGCCAGCAGTGCCCGACAGGAAGAGCAGTACTTC
-	TRBV9	TRBJ1-1	-	CASTRQDEGYDMNTEAFF	TGTGCCAGCACCCGACAGGACGAGGGGTACGACATGAACACTGAAGCTTTCTTT
-	TRBV5-6	TRBJ1-4	-	CASSLRRGEKLFF	TGTGCCAGCAGCTTGCGCAGGGGTGAAAAACTGTTTTTT
-	TRBV27	TRBJ1-1	-	CASRLNRDTEEAFF	TGTGCCAGCAGACTTAATCGGGACACCGAAGAAGCTTTCTTT
TRBD1	TRBV6-5	TRBJ2-7	few	CASRDRGPYEQYF	TGTGCCAGCAGAGACAGGGGGCCCTACGAGCAGTACTTC
TRBD2	TRBV27	TRBJ2-5	-	CASSLSRLAGIQETQYF	TGTGCCAGCAGTTTATCGAGATTAGCGGGAATCCAAGAGACCCAGTACTTC
-	TRBV4-1	TRBJ2-5	-	CASSQEPGPSGEETQYF	TGCGCCAGCAGCCAAGAGCCAGGGCCTAGTGGCGAAGAGACCCAGTACTTC
TRBD1	TRBV30	TRBJ2-1	-	CAWFPGTDSYEQFF	TGTGCCTGGTTCCCCGGGACAGATAGCTATGAGCAGTTCTTC